This T cell receptor (beta chain) was found in a study of chemoradiotherapy in HPV16-positive cancers. Study-level information: Candidate HPV-specific clones and shared TCR motifs came from a couple of HPV16-positive patients. Whole-study findings and limits: Candidate HPV-specific clones and E7-related TCR motifs grew in tumor during treatment. HPV-responsive T-cell expansion during chemoradiotherapy was linked to improved recurrence-free survival in HPV16-positive patients.

Samples were taken several times over chemoradiotherapy. Only in-frame clones appear in the TCRdb table, and some are missing; sequencing was by immunoSEQ multiplex PCR. The data show 9,000 to 15,000 clones, with roughly 70% seen just once and less than 8.5% held by the top ten. About this clone: Antigen: not known.

V lost 7 bases and J lost 5; bases outside the gene matches: 7. The CDR3 contains 14 residues. Germline CDR1 reads MNHNY; CDR2 reads SVGAGI (reference sequence). This material was obtained from a patient who underwent chemoradiotherapy. The chain carries TRBV6-6 and TRBJ1-5; 8 nucleotides agree with TRBD1. The sequence was collected from a human donor with HPV-associated anogenital cancer. For the CDR3, the DNA is TGTGCCAGCATTTCGGGCAGGGGGCATCAGCCCCAGCATTTT. Its translation: CASISGRGHQPQHF.